A selection of T cell receptor beta chains follows, all from one sample in a study. TCRdb called the 5' RACE reads again in MiXCR, with one record for every CDR3 protein. This table holds about 4,900 distinct CDR3 sequences, about two thirds found once. The sequenced sample consisted of Tregs sorted from blood. The receptors come from a female donor with breast cancer. CDR3s include the opening cysteine and the closing phenylalanine or tryptophan. The order of the fields is D gene, V gene, clone size, J gene, CDR3 DNA, CDR3 protein. A D gene is named only where the DNA matches it firmly. Clone size, where shown, is once, few, many, or a class for clones that have expanded.

d_call: TRBD2
v_call: TRBV9
clone_size: .
j_call: TRBJ2-1
cdr3_nt: TGTGCCAGCAGCGTAGCGGGAGGGTCCGGGATTAATGAGCAGTTCTTC
cdr3_aa: CASSVAGGSGINEQFF

d_call: TRBD2
v_call: TRBV6-5
clone_size: .
j_call: TRBJ2-2
cdr3_nt: TGTGCCAGCAGACGTGCGGCGCTAGCGGTGGGCGGGGAGCTGTTTTTT
cdr3_aa: CASRRAALAVGGELFF

d_call: TRBD2
v_call: TRBV6-5
clone_size: .
j_call: TRBJ2-1
cdr3_nt: TGTGCCAGCAGTTACGGCGGGAGTAACAATGAGCAGTTCTTC
cdr3_aa: CASSYGGSNNEQFF

d_call: TRBD2
v_call: TRBV20-1
clone_size: .
j_call: TRBJ2-1
cdr3_nt: TGCAGTGCTAGGGGGACTATTCAGCGGGAGGATGAGCAGTTCTTC
cdr3_aa: CSARGTIQREDEQFF

d_call: TRBD1
v_call: TRBV27
clone_size: .
j_call: TRBJ1-1
cdr3_nt: TGTGCCAGCAGTACTCTGGACAGGGACAGCTCTGAAGCTTTCTTT
cdr3_aa: CASSTLDRDSSEAFF

d_call: TRBD2
v_call: TRBV6-5
clone_size: few
j_call: TRBJ2-7
cdr3_nt: TGTGCCACGGGGGGGGCTAGCGGGAGTGGCGAGCAGTACTTC
cdr3_aa: CATGGASGSGEQYF

d_call: .
v_call: TRBV29-1
clone_size: once
j_call: TRBJ1-4
cdr3_nt: TGCAGCGTTCATATTCACGAAACAGGGTGGAGAGGGTGGGGAGATGAAAAACTGTTTTTT
cdr3_aa: CSVHIHETGWRGWGDEKLFF

d_call: .
v_call: TRBV6-1
clone_size: .
j_call: TRBJ2-5
cdr3_nt: TGTGCCAGCAGGGTGATCTTTACTTATTTTCAAGAGACCCAGTACTTC
cdr3_aa: CASRVIFTYFQETQYF

d_call: TRBD1
v_call: TRBV6-2/TRBV6-3
clone_size: once
j_call: TRBJ1-1
cdr3_nt: TGTGCCAGCAGACCGACAGGGGGTATGAACACTGAAGCTTTCTTT
cdr3_aa: CASRPTGGMNTEAFF

d_call: TRBD1
v_call: TRBV10-3
clone_size: .
j_call: TRBJ2-4
cdr3_nt: TGTGCCATCAATCGACCGGGACAGGGCGACTTCAAAAACATTCAGTACTTC
cdr3_aa: CAINRPGQGDFKNIQYF

d_call: TRBD2
v_call: TRBV5-5
clone_size: .
j_call: TRBJ2-1
cdr3_nt: TGTGCCAGCAGCTTTTGGACTAGCGGGAACAATGAGCAGTTCTTC
cdr3_aa: CASSFWTSGNNEQFF